This TCR beta chain was obtained from a study of breast tumors, draining lymph nodes, adjacent tissues. Study-wide results and limits: Findings are consistent with lymph node origin and intratumoral expansion of most tumor T cells. That most tumor T cells come from lymph nodes remained unproven. Tumor repertoires ranked between lymph nodes and nontumor tissue in diversity, with V and J gene preferences. Luminal-like breast cancer showed significantly greater tumor-nontumor repertoire similarity than basal-like breast cancer did.

From the multiplex PCR reads, TCRdb called clonotypes with MiXCR, one entry per CDR3 protein. The sample holds some 85,000 distinct CDR3 sequences, over 25% seen once. Samples came from axillary lymph nodes draining the breast cancer. The V gene end was trimmed by 6 bases and the J gene end by 1 base; junction bases not matched to a gene: 8. This CDR3 comprises 15 residues. Germline assignment: CDR1 SGHTA and CDR2 FQGNSA. As regards this clonotype: Its antigen is undetermined.

V gene TRBV7-2 combines with J gene TRBJ2-7; 8 nucleotides agree with TRBD2. This receptor was identified in a female donor with breast cancer. Some clones in this sample may be carry-over from other donors' samples. Specimen: axillary lymph node tissue. CDR3 bases: TGTGCCAGCAGGCCACAACTAGCGGAGTCCTACGAGCAGTACTTC. Its protein is CASRPQLAESYEQYF.